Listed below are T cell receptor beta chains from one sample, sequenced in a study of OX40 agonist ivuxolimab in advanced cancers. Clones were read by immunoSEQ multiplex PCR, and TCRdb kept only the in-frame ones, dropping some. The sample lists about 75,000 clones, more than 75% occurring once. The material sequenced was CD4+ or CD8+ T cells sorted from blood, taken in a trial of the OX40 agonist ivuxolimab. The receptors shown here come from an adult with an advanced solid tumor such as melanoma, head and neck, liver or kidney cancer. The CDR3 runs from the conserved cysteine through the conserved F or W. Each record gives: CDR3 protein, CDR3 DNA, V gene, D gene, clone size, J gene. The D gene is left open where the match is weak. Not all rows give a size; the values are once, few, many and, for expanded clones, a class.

cdr3_aa: CASSGQVEQYF
cdr3_nt: TGTGCCAGCAGTGGCCAGGTCGAGCAGTACTTC
v_call: TRBV28
d_call: -
clone_size: once
j_call: TRBJ2-7

cdr3_aa: CASSVAERGTDTQYF
cdr3_nt: TGTGCCAGCAGCGTAGCAGAGAGGGGCACAGATACGCAGTATTTT
v_call: TRBV9
d_call: -
clone_size: once
j_call: TRBJ2-3

cdr3_aa: CSVDSAREPQETQYF
cdr3_nt: TGCAGCGTTGATTCAGCCAGGGAACCACAAGAGACCCAGTACTTC
v_call: TRBV29-1
d_call: -
clone_size: -
j_call: TRBJ2-5

cdr3_aa: CASSVGSGANVLTF
cdr3_nt: TGTGCCAGCAGCGTAGGTTCTGGGGCCAACGTCCTGACTTTC
v_call: TRBV9
d_call: -
clone_size: -
j_call: TRBJ2-6

cdr3_aa: CASSLGQGVNTGELFF
cdr3_nt: TGCGCCAGCAGCTTGGGTCAGGGGGTTAACACCGGGGAGCTGTTTTTT
v_call: TRBV5-1
d_call: TRBD1
clone_size: -
j_call: TRBJ2-2

cdr3_aa: CASGIAGTPEAFF
cdr3_nt: TGTGCCAGTGGTATAGCAGGGACCCCTGAAGCTTTCTTT
v_call: TRBV19
d_call: -
clone_size: -
j_call: TRBJ1-1

cdr3_aa: CATVDTLSTEAFF
cdr3_nt: TGTGCCACCGTCGACACTTTAAGCACTGAAGCTTTCTTT
v_call: TRBV28
d_call: -
clone_size: -
j_call: TRBJ1-1

cdr3_aa: CASSVQGGSGNTIYF
cdr3_nt: TGTGCCAGCAGCGTACAGGGCGGCTCTGGAAACACCATATATTTT
v_call: TRBV9
d_call: -
clone_size: -
j_call: TRBJ1-3

cdr3_aa: CASLGQGRSEQYF
cdr3_nt: TGTGCCAGTCTGGGACAGGGTCGGAGCGAGCAGTACTTC
v_call: TRBV2
d_call: TRBD1
clone_size: -
j_call: TRBJ2-7

cdr3_aa: CASSQELESGLEQFF
cdr3_nt: TGCGCCAGCAGCCAAGAACTAGAGTCGGGGTTAGAGCAGTTCTTC
v_call: TRBV4-3
d_call: -
clone_size: -
j_call: TRBJ2-1

cdr3_aa: CASSLKGTDNEQYF
cdr3_nt: TGTGCCAGCAGTTTAAAGGGGACCGATAACGAGCAGTACTTC
v_call: TRBV28
d_call: -
clone_size: -
j_call: TRBJ2-7

cdr3_aa: CSALDYEQYF
cdr3_nt: TGCAGTGCCTTGGACTACGAGCAGTACTTC
v_call: TRBV20-1
d_call: -
clone_size: -
j_call: TRBJ2-7